The TCR beta chain under discussion was sequenced for a study of shared clonotypes between healthy human individuals. Study summary: Each donor had three CD4 naive, three CD4 memory, two CD8 naive and one CD8 memory plate.

Points from the study as a whole: Some clonotypes were shared by all four sorted-subset donors, while others were not shared. The non-shared ones had lower generation probabilities than the shared ones. Sequencing of the sorted subsets was shown by rarefaction to be incomplete despite large depth.

Regarding this clone: Its cognate antigen is unknown.

CDR1 is SNHLY, CDR2 FYNNEI, per germline. This CDR3 is 14 amino acids long. V was cut by 7 bases and J by 0 bases, with 10 bases left in between. Deep-level assay runs were performed. Clones were read by immunoSEQ multiplex PCR, and TCRdb kept only the in-frame ones, dropping some. Here the sample spans about 380,000 clones, around 96% being singletons. The chain has TRBV2 and TRBJ1-3; D is undetermined. Sequences were obtained from memory CD8+ T cells sorted from blood. The subset here: CD45RO+ cells pooled with CCR7-negative TemRA cells. This TCR was recovered from a man younger than 45 in good health. The CDR3 DNA reads TGTGCCAGCAAAAGCGGTCACTCTGGAAACACCATATATTTT. It encodes CASKSGHSGNTIYF.